Listed below are T cell receptor beta chains from one sample, sequenced in a study of cytomegalovirus exposure and HLA in healthy donors. Measured with immunoSEQ multiplex PCR; TCRdb has only the in-frame clones, and not every one. The sample records about 130,000 clones, 81% being singletons. The specimen was PBMCs. These TCRs come from a man aged 18 to 30 in good health and CMV-seronegative. The CDR3 runs from the conserved cysteine through the conserved F or W. A D gene is named only where the DNA matches it firmly. Size values are once, few and many counts, or a class for expanded clones, and some rows have none.

clone size	V gene	D gene	J gene	CDR3 DNA	CDR3 protein
.	TRBV19	.	TRBJ1-1	TGTGCCAGTAGTATGGCAGTTAACACTGAAGCTTTCTTT	CASSMAVNTEAFF
once	TRBV7-7	TRBD1	TRBJ2-5	TGTGCTAGCAGCGAGGCAGGGGGAGAGACCCAGTACTTC	CASSEAGGETQYF
.	TRBV14	.	TRBJ2-1	TGTGCCAGCAATCCTCTAAACGGACAGTACAATGAGCAGTTCTTC	CASNPLNGQYNEQFF
.	TRBV7-9	.	TRBJ1-2	TGTGCCAGCAGCTTAGGGGGGCTTAGTGCGAATGGCTACACCTTC	CASSLGGLSANGYTF
.	TRBV7-8	.	TRBJ1-1	TGTGCCAGCAGCTTAGTACGGGGAGGTATTGAAGCTTTCTTT	CASSLVRGGIEAFF
few	TRBV6-6	.	TRBJ1-4	TGTGCCAGCAGTCGGGGATCAACTAATGAAAAACTGTTTTTT	CASSRGSTNEKLFF
.	TRBV7-9	.	TRBJ2-5	TGTGCCAGCAGCTTAGCGCCCAGGGGGGAAGAGACCCAGTACTTC	CASSLAPRGEETQYF
.	TRBV28	TRBD1	TRBJ2-6	TGTGCCAGCAGTCTAATCCCAACCGGGACAGGGCCAGGGGCCAACGTCCTGACTTTC	CASSLIPTGTGPGANVLTF
.	TRBV6-5	TRBD2	TRBJ2-1	TGTGCCAGCAGGGTAGCGGGGGGGAATAATGAGCAGTTCTTC	CASRVAGGNNEQFF
few	TRBV27	TRBD1	TRBJ2-2	TGTGCCAGTGGACAGGGGAGGTCCGGGGAGCTGTTTTTT	CASGQGRSGELFF
.	TRBV19	.	TRBJ2-5	TGTGCCAGTAGTATCCGGGAAACCCAGTACTTC	CASSIRETQYF
.	TRBV5-1	.	TRBJ2-7	TGCGCCAGCAGCTTGTACAGAGACTACGAGCAGTACTTC	CASSLYRDYEQYF
.	TRBV27	TRBD2	TRBJ2-1	TGTGCCAGCAGTTTATTGGCCCTAGCGGGGGGCCCGAGCTCCTACAATGAGCAGTTCTTC	CASSLLALAGGPSSYNEQFF
.	TRBV7-9	.	TRBJ2-7	TGTGCCAGCAGCTTAGTTACAGGGCGCTCCTACGAGCAGTACTTC	CASSLVTGRSYEQYF
.	TRBV15	.	TRBJ1-2	TGTGCCACCAGCAGAGGGCAGAACTATGGCTACACCTTC	CATSRGQNYGYTF
few	TRBV6-5	.	TRBJ1-1	TGTGCCAGCAGTTACGACAGATCCCGCATAGCTTTCTTT	CASSYDRSRIAFF
.	TRBV6-5	.	TRBJ1-2	TGTGCCACGTTCACGGTGGGCTACACCTTC	CATFTVGYTF
.	TRBV5-1	TRBD1	TRBJ1-2	TGCGCCAGCAGCCCAGCCGACAGGGGGCTTGGCTACACCTTC	CASSPADRGLGYTF
.	TRBV19	.	TRBJ1-4	TGTGCCAGTAGTACCCAGGGGACCCTGAGAAATGAAAAACTGTTTTTT	CASSTQGTLRNEKLFF
once	TRBV4-1	TRBD1	TRBJ2-1	TGCGCCAGCAGCCTCAGACAGGGCTCCTACAATGAGCAGTTCTTC	CASSLRQGSYNEQFF
.	TRBV7-2	.	TRBJ1-2	TGTGCCAGCACCGTCGACAGAAACTATGGCTACACCTTC	CASTVDRNYGYTF
.	TRBV10-3	.	TRBJ2-7	TGTGCCACCCTCGAGGGAGGCTACGAGCAGTACTTC	CATLEGGYEQYF
.	TRBV5-4	.	TRBJ1-1	TGTGCCAGCAGTGCCCTGAGGACTGAAGCTTTCTTT	CASSALRTEAFF
.	TRBV6-6	.	TRBJ2-3	TGTGCCAGCACCACAGGGTTTGAGACAGATACGCAGTATTTT	CASTTGFETDTQYF
few	TRBV5-1	.	TRBJ1-6	TGCGCCAGCAGCTTGGGGCGGCTTTCACCCCTCCACTTT	CASSLGRLSPLHF
.	TRBV15	.	TRBJ2-5	TGTGCCACCAGCAGGGCTCGGGAAGAGACCCAGTACTTC	CATSRAREETQYF
.	TRBV28	.	TRBJ2-7	TGTGCCAGCAGTTTAACAAACAGGTTCGAGCAGTACTTC	CASSLTNRFEQYF
.	TRBV30	TRBD1	TRBJ2-7	TGTGCCTGGGGGACAGGGTACGAGCAGTACTTC	CAWGTGYEQYF
once	TRBV28	.	TRBJ2-2	TGTGCCAGCAGTCTGACCAAAACAGGGTTAGGGAACACCGGGGAGCTGTTTTTT	CASSLTKTGLGNTGELFF
.	TRBV28	TRBD1	TRBJ2-1	TGTGCCAGCAGTTTAGGGACAGGGGCCTACTTCTACAATGAGCAGTTCTTC	CASSLGTGAYFYNEQFF
.	TRBV9	.	TRBJ1-2	TGTGCCAGCAGAGCCGGCTATGGCTACACCTTC	CASRAGYGYTF
once	TRBV5-5	.	TRBJ1-2	TGTGCCAGCGTGACGACAGAGAACTATGGCTACACCTTC	CASVTTENYGYTF
.	TRBV5-1	TRBD1	TRBJ1-1	TGCGCCAGCAGCTTGGAGGGACAGGAGCACACTGAAGCTTTCTTT	CASSLEGQEHTEAFF
few	TRBV9	.	TRBJ1-1	TGTGCCAGCAGCGCACAGATCCTTGGAGGGGTCACTGAAGCTTTCTTT	CASSAQILGGVTEAFF
.	TRBV11-2	TRBD1	TRBJ2-7	TGTGCCAGCAGCTCCGGGACAGGGGCCCACGAGCAGTACTTC	CASSSGTGAHEQYF
once	TRBV5-1	TRBD1	TRBJ2-5	TGCGCCAGCAGCTTGGTTGGGACAGGGGGTGAGACCCAGTACTTC	CASSLVGTGGETQYF
.	TRBV6-4	TRBD2	TRBJ2-1	TGTGCCAGCAGTGACAGACTAGCGGGGACAACCAGGCTGTTCTTC	CASSDRLAGTTRLFF
.	TRBV27	.	TRBJ1-1	TGTGCCAGCAGTTTTAGCACCCTGGGGAACACTGAAGCTTTCTTT	CASSFSTLGNTEAFF
.	TRBV28	.	TRBJ2-3	TGTGCCAGCAGTACCGGGTCCCACGCGCAGTATTTT	CASSTGSHAQYF
.	TRBV11-2	.	TRBJ1-1	TGTGCCAGCAGCTTAGGGACAGAGGCTTTCTTT	CASSLGTEAFF
.	TRBV15	.	TRBJ2-2	TGTGCCACCAGCAGGTGGACAGTTAACACCGGGGAGCTGTTTTTT	CATSRWTVNTGELFF